The clone carrying this TCR beta chain occurred a few times. Its target is not known. These data originate in a study of T-cell memory formation after mild COVID-19. The authors produced TCR alpha and TCR beta cDNA libraries with sample barcodes and UMIs by 5'RACE using constant-segment primers. MiXCR, run by TCRdb on the 5' RACE reads, gives a single entry per CDR3 protein. The data show about 82,000 distinct CDR3 sequences, about 13% seen once. Study conclusions and caveats: Some clones that responded turned up in pre-infection memory, which suggests that cross-reactive memory joined in.

V lost 6 bases, J lost 5 bases, and 18 bases lay in between. This CDR3 is 15 amino acids long. The chain is built from TRBV12-3 or TRBV12-4 and TRBJ2-3; D unclear. The TCR sequence derives from an adult woman who had mild COVID-19 (a few samples of this study predate the infection). Cell type and time point are not known. The sequencing input was PBMCs or a T cell subset sorted from them (not recorded which). CDR3 sequence: CASRESLRVEDTQYF. Here the CDR3 DNA reads TGTGCCAGCAGAGAGTCCCTTAGAGTCGAAGATACGCAGTATTTT.